This TCR beta chain was documented in a study of CD8+CD57+ T cells in acquired aplastic anemia (dated by TCRdb to 2016 to 2019). General notes on the study: A mean of roughly 3.2 ug of DNA, ranging from about 0.2 to 27.4 ug, was extracted from sorted CD4+ and CD8+ cells. A CD8+CD57+ expansion meant a frequency higher than the mean frequency seen in healthy subjects. Overall study results and their limits: Although under 35 CD8+ CDR3 sequences were shared by patients and controls, these sequences appeared highly expressed in patients and within the immunodominant clones of patients. CD8+ Simpson's diversity did not differ significantly between patients and healthy controls (P=0.060).

V was cut back by 5 bases and J by 5 bases, leaving a gap of 5 bases between them. The CDR3 starts with the cysteine, ends with the phenylalanine, and has 10 residues. Kept here is only the CDR3 DNA, which spans 30 bases and is read in frame from base 1. The CDR1 and CDR2 encoded by the germline V gene (reference sequence) are DFQATT and SNEGSKA. Flow cytometry had shown CD8+CD57+ cell expansion in the patients selected for sequencing. Every patient had severe acquired aplastic anemia, diagnosed using the International Study of Aplastic Anemia and Agranulocytosis and Camitta criteria. Patients had received no therapy at the time of blood sampling. In the study, sorted CD4+ and CD8+ blood T cells from patients with severe aplastic anemia and from healthy subjects underwent deep sequencing of TCR repertoires. Patients were enrolled under clinicaltrials.gov protocols 00001620, 01623167, 00001397, 00071045, 00081523 and 00961064 in the USA. Ficoll-Paque density gradient centrifugation was used to isolate peripheral blood mononuclear cells. CD4+ and CD8+ T cells were sorted by FACS or magnetic beads before DNA extraction.

Genomic DNA was used as template for profiling of TCR beta VDJ combinations and CDR3 sequences. An Illumina HiSeq 2000 was the platform used for TCR repertoire sequencing. Turning to the authors' computational methods: TRBV/TRBJ rearrangement plots, CDR3 size and DJ length profiles, and Simpson's diversity index were used to evaluate the repertoires. The immunodominant clone was defined as the most abundant DNA sequence in deep sequencing data. CDR3 amino acid sequences were screened for sharing across subjects and were compared with published repertoires and the VDJdb database. TCRdb trimmed the raw reads at Q25, called clones with MiXCR and kept productive beta chains. Identical CDR3 proteins give one entry, which carries the most common genes and DNA. The V and J calls, along with clone size, are taken from TCRdb and not from the paper's own processing. The table for this sample lists under 200,000 distinct CDR3 sequences; around 52% of them were counted only once. Of the sample, 25% to 35% is held by the ten largest clones.

This clonotype was seen at least ten times. Its antigen is currently not known. Per-nucleotide qualities are absent, and no much larger clonotype sits a single base away. The V and J segments used are TRBV20-1 and TRBJ2-3; the D gene lacks a confident call. Sequencing was done on a sample of sorted CD4+, CD8+, or CD8+CD57+ T cells (not recorded which) from PBMCs. The receptor comes from a human donor with aplastic anemia. The base sequence is TGCAGTGCTTGGGTAGATACGCAGTATTTT. Its translation is CSAWVDTQYF.